The 16 T cell receptor beta chains given below trace back to one sample, sequenced in a study of blood T cell repertoires in COVID-19. Clones were sequenced by immunoSEQ multiplex PCR, and TCRdb holds only the in-frame ones, with some missing. This sample carries about 80,000 clones, around 90% of them seen once, and the ten largest clones take more than 4.5%. The sample consisted of peripheral blood. The receptors come from a woman older than 75 with acute or convalescent COVID-19.

V usage is TRBV19 and J usage is TRBJ2-2; no firm D call. With 4 bases removed from V and 3 bases from J, the gap between germline ends came to 9 bases. This CDR3 contains 14 residues. Germline lookup yields CDR1 LNHDA and CDR2 SQIVND (reference sequence). CDR3 residues: CASSNRRDTGELFF. The CDR3 region has the DNA TGTGCCAGTAGTAACCGGAGAGACACCGGGGAGCTGTTTTTT.

This clone was found once. V usage is TRBV6-5 and J usage is TRBJ2-7, with a possible D match to TRBD2 (7 bases). CDR1 MNHEY and CDR2 SVGAGI come from the germline V gene. V gave up 5 bases and J gave up 4 bases, with 15 bases separating them. This CDR3 is 14 amino acids long. The CDR3 is CASSIGGAGYEQYF. CDR3 nucleotide sequence: TGTGCCAGCAGTATAGGGGGGGCAGGGTACGAGCAGTACTTC.

The chain couples TRBV19 to TRBJ1-5; 9 nucleotides match TRBD1. With 4 bases clipped from V and 6 bases from J, the junction kept 10 bases outside the gene matches. The CDR3 extends over 16 amino acids. Germline CDR1 LNHDA, CDR2 SQIVND (reference sequence). The CDR3: CASSTQGARVGQPQHF. DNA for the CDR3: TGTGCCAGTAGTACACAGGGGGCGCGGGTTGGTCAGCCCCAGCATTTT.

The chain combines TRBV21-1 with TRBJ2-1; the table assigns TRBD1, which was not confirmed against the DNA. TRBV21-1 is marked as a pseudogene. This CDR3 is 14 amino acids long. The CDR3 nucleotides are TGTGCCAGCAGCCCCCCGGGACAGGGGAATGAGCAGTTCTTC. Translated: CASSPPGQGNEQFF.

The chain links TRBV7-3 to TRBJ2-2, with a tentative D call TRBD2 (5 bases). The V gene's germline CDR1 is SGHTA and CDR2 FQGTGA. The CDR3 totals 16 residues. Trimming shortened V by 5 bases and J by 0 bases, and 13 bases separated the two germline ends. This CDR3 reads CASSLYGVTNTGELFF. Here the CDR3 DNA reads TGTGCCAGCAGCCTCTACGGGGTAACGAACACCGGGGAGCTGTTTTTT.

V gene TRBV3-1 (or the pseudogene TRBV3-2) combines with J gene TRBJ2-1, with 8 positions matching TRBD2. Germline loops: CDR1 LGHDT, CDR2 YNNKEL (reference sequence). This CDR3 is built from 17 residues. The junction had 7 bases not matched to a gene; V was cut back by 3 bases and J by 0 bases. The CDR3 spells CASSQIAGNPSYNEQFF. DNA of the CDR3: TGTGCCAGCAGCCAGATAGCGGGGAACCCCTCCTACAATGAGCAGTTCTTC.

The rearrangement joins TRBV4-1 to TRBJ2-1; TRBD2 agrees at 7 bases. Germline-derived CDR1 and CDR2 are MGHRA and YSYEKL. The junction had 2 bases not matched to a gene; V was cut back by 0 bases and J by 3 bases. The CDR3 has 15 amino acids. This CDR3 is CASSQDWTSYNEQFF. CDR3 in DNA: TGCGCCAGCAGCCAAGATTGGACTAGCTACAATGAGCAGTTCTTC.

The V and J genes are TRBV5-1 and TRBJ1-2; 7 bases are a match to TRBD1. J gave up 5 bases and V 4 bases, and 8 bases lay outside the gene matches. Per the germline V gene, CDR1 is SGHRS and CDR2 is YFSETQ. This CDR3 is 14 amino acids long. CDR3 protein: CASSQTGPGYGYTF. The CDR3 coding sequence is TGCGCCAGCAGCCAGACAGGGCCCGGGTATGGCTACACCTTC. The entire variable domain, with the rest obtained from reference TRBV5-1 and TRBJ1-2, is as follows: KAGVTQTPRYLIKTRGQQVTLSCSPISGHRSVSWYQQTPGQGLQFLFEYFSETQRNKGNFPGRFSGRQFSNSRSEMNVSTLELGDSALYLCASSQTGPGYGYTFGSGTRLTVV.

This clone showed up just a few times. The J gene is TRBJ2-3, the V gene TRBV3-1 (or the pseudogene TRBV3-2); D gene unclear. Trimming stripped 1 base from V and 3 bases from J, with 14 bases between. The CDR3 covers 16 residues. The V gene's germline CDR1 is LGHDT and CDR2 YNNKEL (reference sequence). The CDR3 region has the DNA TGTGCCAGCAGCCAAGTTTTGGCTAGGCATACAGATACGCAGTATTTT. Translated, it gives CASSQVLARHTDTQYF.

The J gene is TRBJ2-3, the V gene TRBV6-2 or TRBV6-3; 9 bases are shared with TRBD2. V lost 0 bases, J lost 5 bases, and 12 bases stayed unmatched. CDR1 is MNHEY and CDR2 is SVGEGT in the germline V gene. The CDR3 sequence is 18 residues long. CDR3 residues: CASSYSLRTSAYLDTQYF. DNA for the CDR3: TGTGCCAGCAGTTACTCGCTTAGGACTAGCGCCTATCTAGATACGCAGTATTTT.

The chain has TRBV7-9 and TRBJ2-7, with D tentatively TRBD2 (6 bases). The ends were cut back, 5 bases at V and 3 bases at J, with 17 bases in the middle. The CDR3 totals 15 residues. The germline V gene has CDR1 SEHNR and CDR2 FQNEAQ (reference sequence). The CDR3 sequence: CASSPLGGSGYEQYF. Written as DNA, the CDR3 is TGTGCCAGCAGCCCACTGGGGGGTAGCGGCTACGAGCAGTACTTC.

V and J are TRBV7-2 and TRBJ1-2; the D gene is possibly TRBD1 (5 bases). CDR3 size: 12 residues. V was cut by 8 bases and J by 5 bases, with 12 bases left in between. The germline CDR1 and CDR2 sequences are SGHTA and FQGNSA. CDR3 nucleotide sequence: TGTGCCAGCCTTCAGGGCAGTTATGGCTACACCTTC. As protein: CASLQGSYGYTF.

The chain recombines TRBV7-6 with TRBJ1-5, with unresolved D. Germline CDR1 reads SGHVS; CDR2 reads FNYEAQ. CDR3 size: 15 residues. V lost 5 bases to trimming and J lost 0 bases, with 11 bases between them. The CDR3 region has the DNA TGTGCCAGCAGCCGGACTCAGGATAGCAATCAGCCCCAGCATTTT. It specifies CASSRTQDSNQPQHF.

The table lists this clone with a count of one. The rearrangement joins TRBV30 to TRBJ2-7; D remains unclear. V was trimmed by 2 bases and J by 3 bases, leaving 8 bases between them. The CDR3 is 12 residues long. Germline values: CDR1 GTSNPN, CDR2 SVGIG (reference sequence). CDR3 DNA sequence: TGTGCCTGGAGTCCCAGTGTCTACGAGCAGTACTTC. It is translated as CAWSPSVYEQYF.

The V and J genes are TRBV3-1 (or the pseudogene TRBV3-2) and TRBJ2-7, with 9 nucleotides matching TRBD1. The CDR3 spans 15 residues. Germline trimming cut 4 bases from V and 5 bases from J; bases unmatched to any gene: 9. The V gene's germline CDR1 is LGHDT and CDR2 YNNKEL (reference sequence). The CDR3 coding sequence is TGTGCCAGCAGCCTACCGGGACAGGGATCTAACGAGCAGTACTTC. Residues: CASSLPGQGSNEQYF.

This clone was seen just once. The chain is built from TRBV18 and TRBJ2-1; TRBD2 aligns across 9 bases. CDR3 size: 14 residues. Unmatched junction bases numbered 3, after V lost 2 bases and J lost 7 bases. Germline CDR1 and CDR2: KGHSH and LQKENI. Here the CDR3 DNA reads TGTGCCAGCTCACCAGCCCTAGCGGGAAATGAGCAGTTCTTC. This translates into CASSPALAGNEQFF.